These 10 T cell receptor beta chains came from one sample sequenced in a study of molecular identifiers for immune sequencing clone quantification. TCRdb processed the PCR reads anew with MiXCR; each CDR3 protein has one entry. The repertoire consists of 90,000 to 120,000 distinct CDR3 sequences, with approximately 40% occurring once and the leading ten covering about 4.2%. Material for sequencing was naive CD8+ T cells from blood, with Jurkat cell RNA spiked in. Subset noted: FACS-sorted CD8+CD4-CCR7+CD45RA+ naive T cells. These receptors all stem from a human donor in good health. Some libraries in this study had Jurkat cell RNA spiked in.

This clonotype was recorded a few times. The chain is built from TRBV28 and TRBJ2-3, with 9 positions matching TRBD2. This CDR3 comprises 18 residues. Losses at the gene ends were 4 bases for V and 1 base for J; bases not matched to a gene: 12. Germline CDR1 is MDHEN and CDR2 is SYDVKM. The CDR3 sequence is CASSYLVAGVVGTDTQYF. CDR3 DNA: TGTGCCAGCAGTTATTTGGTAGCGGGAGTTGTGGGCACAGATACGCAGTATTTT.

This clonotype was recorded many times. This chain connects TRBV27 to TRBJ2-3; D is undetermined. The germline CDR1 and CDR2 sequences are MNHEY and SMNVEV (reference sequence). The CDR3 is 14 amino acids. V lost 2 bases, J lost 1 base, and 7 bases lay in between. The CDR3 nucleotides read TGTGCCAGCAGTTTAGGTTACGGCACAGATACGCAGTATTTT. Its protein is CASSLGYGTDTQYF.

CDR3 DNA sequence: TGTGCCAGCAGTTTATACGGAAATCATGAGCCCCAGCATTTT. Its translation: CASSLYGNHEPQHF. This sequence joins TRBV28 and TRBJ1-5; D is unclear. This CDR3 region has 14 residues. Germline V gene lookup returns CDR1 MDHEN and CDR2 SYDVKM. Trimming shortened V by 1 base and J by 8 bases, and 12 bases separated the two germline ends.

This clonotype was recorded many times. V gene TRBV7-3 combines with J gene TRBJ2-7; the D gene is possibly TRBD1 (5 bases). Germline V CDR1 and CDR2: SGHTA, FQGTGA. The V and J ends lost 5 bases and 4 bases respectively, with 12 bases between them. The CDR3 spans 13 residues. CDR3 residues: CASSVHQGYEQYF. In DNA, the CDR3 is TGTGCCAGCAGCGTTCATCAGGGTTACGAGCAGTACTTC.

On this clonotype: Since a much larger clone is just one base distant, this may be a read error. This likely comes from a read error, as the CDR3 has no conserved phenylalanine or tryptophan at its end. This rearrangement joins TRBV7-9 to TRBJ2-5, with D hard to call. CDR1 and CDR2 (germline): SEHNR, FQNEAQ (reference sequence). The CDR3 covers 16 residues. The V end lost 1 base, the J end lost 5 bases, and 17 bases lay between the germline ends. CDR3 in amino acids: CASSLESGSVEETQYS. The CDR3 DNA reads as TGTGCCAGCAGCTTAGAAAGTGGATCGGTGGAGGAGACCCAGTACTCC.

This chain connects TRBV13 to TRBJ1-1, with a possible D match to TRBD1 (5 bases). Looked up from germline, CDR1 is PRHDT and CDR2 is FYEKMQ (reference sequence). Trimming removed 8 bases at V and 4 bases at J, with 17 bases between. The CDR3 totals 14 residues. The CDR3 region has the DNA TGTGCCAGCTCCCAGGGCCTCTTTGGCACTGAAGCTTTCTTT. This gives the protein CASSQGLFGTEAFF.

The gene calls are TRBV7-8 and TRBJ2-5; D not resolved. V lost 1 base and J lost 3, with 9 bases in between. Germline lookup yields CDR1 SGHVS and CDR2 FQNEAQ. CDR3 length: 14 amino acids. The CDR3: CASSLVVEKETQYF. The DNA of the CDR3 is TGTGCCAGCAGCTTAGTCGTGGAGAAAGAGACCCAGTACTTC.

This clonotype occurred a few times. This sequence joins TRBV6-5 and TRBJ1-5; 12 nucleotides align to TRBD1. V was pared by 6 bases and J by 7 bases, with 4 bases of the junction left unmatched. Germline values: CDR1 MNHEY, CDR2 SVGAGI. The CDR3 runs to 14 residues. CDR3 nucleotide sequence: TGTGCCAGCAGCCTGGGACAGGGGGCCCAGCCCCAGCATTTT. This encodes CASSLGQGAQPQHF.

This clonotype was seen at least ten times. In DNA, the CDR3 is TGTGCCAGCAGCTTAGGATCCCCACCTGGGGGTCAGCCCCAGCATTTT. It codes for CASSLGSPPGGQPQHF. The chain combines TRBV7-2 with TRBJ1-5; perhaps TRBD1 as D (5 bases). This CDR3 has 16 amino acids. V was pared by 1 base and J by 6 bases, with 16 bases between. Germline assignment: CDR1 SGHTA and CDR2 FQGNSA.

This clonotype has more than one count but fewer than ten. The V and J genes are TRBV6-1 and TRBJ2-2; no definite D call. The germline V and J ends were trimmed by 3 bases and 8 bases, with 7 bases remaining between them. The CDR3 length is 12 residues. Germline CDR1 and CDR2: MNHNS and SASEGT. The CDR3 DNA is TGTGCCAGCAGTGAGTGGTGGGGGGAGCTGTTTTTT. Its translation: CASSEWWGELFF.